This T cell receptor beta chain comes out of a study of response to subunit inactivated influenza vaccine. Findings and caveats of the study: There was a suggestion from the authors that each seasonal influenza vaccination recruits few new T cells.

CDR3 length equals 15 residues. In germline, CDR1 is MNHEY, CDR2 SMNVEV (reference sequence). The J segment lost 6 bases and the V segment lost 4 bases, leaving 8 bases of the junction unmatched. A single record per CDR3 protein comes from TCRdb applying MiXCR to the RT-PCR reads. Of almost 600,000 distinct CDR3 sequences in the sample, approximately 15% are singletons; the top ten hold 11%. This clonotype has more than one count but fewer than ten. Its antigen is currently unknown. The chain uses TRBV27 and TRBJ2-3, with 9 bases aligning to TRBD2. The sequence derives from a man in his forties or fifties who received an inactivated influenza vaccine. The specimen was PBMCs from blood, collected 11 to 12 days after vaccination. In DNA form, the CDR3 reads TGTGCCAGCAGTTCCAGCGGGGGGCCCGTCGATACGCAGTATTTT. Translation gives CASSSSGGPVDTQYF.